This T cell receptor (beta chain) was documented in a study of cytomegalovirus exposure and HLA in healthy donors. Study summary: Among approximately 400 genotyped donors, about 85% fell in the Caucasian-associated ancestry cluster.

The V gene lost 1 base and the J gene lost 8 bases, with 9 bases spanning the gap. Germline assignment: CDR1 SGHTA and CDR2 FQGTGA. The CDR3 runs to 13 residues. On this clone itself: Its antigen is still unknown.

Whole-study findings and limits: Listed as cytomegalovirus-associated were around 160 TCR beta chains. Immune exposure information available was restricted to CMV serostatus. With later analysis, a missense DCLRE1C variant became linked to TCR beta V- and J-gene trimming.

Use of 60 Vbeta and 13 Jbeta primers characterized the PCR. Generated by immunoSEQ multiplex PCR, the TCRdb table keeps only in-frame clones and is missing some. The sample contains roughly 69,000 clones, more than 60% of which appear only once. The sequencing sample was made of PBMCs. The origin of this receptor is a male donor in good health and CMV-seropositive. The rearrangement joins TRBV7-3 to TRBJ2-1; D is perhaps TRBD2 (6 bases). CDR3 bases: TGTGCCAGCAGCTTAAGATGGAGGGATGAGCAGTTCTTC. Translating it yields CASSLRWRDEQFF. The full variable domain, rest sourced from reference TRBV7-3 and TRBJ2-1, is GAGVSQTPSNKVTEKGKYVELRCDPISGHTALYWYRQSLGQGPEFLIYFQGTGAADDSGLPNDRFFAVRPEGSVSTLKIQRTERGDSAVYLCASSLRWRDEQFFGPGTRLTVL.